A single sample gave rise to the 7 T cell receptor beta chains below, sequenced in a study of blood T cells in healthy people across ages. A sample-barcoded 5' primer and a J-beta primer mix were used in a second PCR of roughly 7 to 12 cycles. Via MiXCR, TCRdb re-called the 5' RACE reads, giving one row per CDR3 protein. The sample shows 1.5 million to 1.8 million distinct CDR3 sequences, roughly two fifths of them seen only once. Sequenced: blood. These receptors all come from a woman under 30 in good health.

This chain uses TRBV3-1 with TRBJ2-1; 11 bases agree with TRBD2. With V trimmed by 1 base and J by 8 bases, 7 bases remained unmatched. CDR3 length equals 16 residues. Per germline, CDR1 LGHDT and CDR2 YNNKEL (reference sequence). CDR3 sequence (DNA): TGTGCCAGCAGCCAAGGCCATAGCGGGGGGGCCCATGAGCAGTTCTTC. This codes for CASSQGHSGGAHEQFF.

This clonotype has a single count. The chain joins TRBV4-2 to TRBJ2-1; 11 bases line up with TRBD2. V lost 4 bases, J lost 7 bases, and 6 bases stayed unmatched. CDR1 and CDR2 (germline): LGHNA, YNFKEQ. The CDR3 is 15 amino acids. CDR3 residues: CASSPIAGGLNEQFF. CDR3 nucleotides: TGTGCCAGCAGCCCCATAGCGGGAGGGTTGAATGAGCAGTTCTTC.

The sample holds a few counts of this clonotype. The rearrangement uses TRBV29-1 and TRBJ1-1, with D possibly matching TRBD1 (5 bases). In germline, CDR1 is SQVTM, CDR2 ANQGSEA. The CDR3 is made up of 11 amino acids. Trimming shortened V by 7 bases and J by 4 bases, and 10 bases separated the two germline ends. CDR3 protein: CSGQGGTEAFF. The DNA of the CDR3 is TGCAGCGGCCAGGGAGGCACTGAAGCTTTCTTT. Filled out from reference TRBV29-1 and TRBJ1-1, the complete variable domain reads SAVISQKPSRDICQRGTSLTIQCQVDSQVTMMFWYRQQPGQSLTLIATANQGSEATYESGFVIDKFPISRPNLTFSTLTVSNMSPEDSSIYLCSGQGGTEAFFGQGTRLTVV.

This rearrangement joins TRBV27 to TRBJ2-7; D unresolved. CDR3 size: 14 residues. Germline CDR1 MNHEY, CDR2 SMNVEV (reference sequence). With 6 bases removed from V and 2 bases from J, the gap between germline ends came to 14 bases. CDR3 DNA sequence: TGTGCCAGCAGCGCGGCGGTTCGCCCCTACGAGCAGTACTTC. It yields the protein CASSAAVRPYEQYF.

This clonotype has a single count. The chain joins TRBV27 to TRBJ2-2, with D possibly matching TRBD1 (5 bases). The V and J ends lost 2 bases and 4 bases respectively, with 14 bases between them. Germline CDR1 MNHEY, CDR2 SMNVEV (reference sequence). The CDR3 sequence is 16 residues long. CDR3 loop: CASSLVGARGTGELFF. CDR3 bases: TGTGCCAGCAGTTTAGTTGGGGCGCGTGGCACCGGGGAGCTGTTTTTT.

The V call is TRBV12-3 or TRBV12-4, the J call TRBJ1-5, with D maybe TRBD1 (5 bases). With 5 bases removed from V and 7 bases from J, the gap between germline ends came to 9 bases. There are 12 residues in the CDR3. Written as DNA, the CDR3 is TGTGCCAGCAGTATTCAGGGCCAGCCCCAGCATTTT. It encodes CASSIQGQPQHF.

This clonotype was found many times. A read error may account for a junction end that differs from germline. The chain joins TRBV27 to TRBJ2-1; no definite D call. CDR3 size: 16 residues. In germline, CDR1 is MNHEY, CDR2 SMNVEV (reference sequence). Here the CDR3 reads CASSLSGRSSYNEQFF. For the CDR3, the DNA is TGCGCCAGCAGCTTGTCCGGCAGGAGCTCCTACAATGAGCAGTTCTTC.